Below, 21 T cell receptor beta chains from the same sample are listed, as sequenced in a study of shared clonotypes between healthy human individuals (dated by TCRdb to the early 2020s). The library was built by means of the immunoSEQ multiplex PCR assay. Held by TCRdb, this immuneACCESS table contains in-frame sequences only and omits some clones. Under half of the omission traces to an unresolved V gene where checked; the cause of the rest is unknown. This sample is represented by millions of clones; 85% to 95% of them were singletons. The ten largest clones represent around 0.15% of the sample. The sequencing sample was made of naive CD4+ T cells sorted from blood. In light of the paper, this sample's cell subset or site label describes: CD45RA+ positively selected. The origin of the receptors is a man between 18 and 35 years old in good health.

The chain recombines TRBV6-1 with TRBJ2-1; 9 bases match TRBD2. Trimming removed 4 bases from V and 2 bases from J; junction bases left unmatched: 6. CDR1 and CDR2 from the germline V gene are MNHNS and SASEGT. This CDR3 spans 16 amino acids. DNA of the CDR3: TGTGCCAGCAGTGTTTCACTAGCGGGTCCCTACAATGAGCAGTTCTTC. It codes for CASSVSLAGPYNEQFF.

This sequence joins TRBV7-2 and TRBJ1-4, with unresolved D. Trimming took 0 bases from V and 8 from J, leaving 4 bases between them. CDR1 is SGHTA and CDR2 is FQGNSA in the germline V gene. This CDR3 is built from 12 residues. The CDR3 DNA sequence: TGTGCCAGCAGCTTAGCGAGGGAAAAACTGTTTTTT. This translates into CASSLAREKLFF.

The chain employs TRBV6-5 and TRBJ1-1, with D maybe TRBD1 (6 bases). Germline lookup yields CDR1 MNHEY and CDR2 SVGAGI. V shed 2 bases and J shed 3 bases, with 13 bases lying between them. The CDR3 totals 15 residues. CDR3 region: CASSYVQGWYTEAFF. CDR3 nucleotides: TGTGCCAGCAGTTACGTACAGGGATGGTACACTGAAGCTTTCTTT.

The chain carries TRBV19 and TRBJ1-1, with 8 nucleotides matching TRBD1. The CDR3 has 16 amino acids. Germline loops: CDR1 LNHDA, CDR2 SQIVND (reference sequence). With 5 bases clipped from V and 1 base from J, the junction kept 9 bases outside the gene matches. The chain's CDR3 is CASSDRGPAPNTEAFF. Here the CDR3 DNA reads TGTGCCAGTAGTGACAGGGGTCCTGCCCCGAACACTGAAGCTTTCTTT.

The gene calls are TRBV6-5 and TRBJ1-1; TRBD1 aligns across 7 bases. From germline, CDR1 is MNHEY and CDR2 SVGAGI. This CDR3 is built from 15 residues. Trimming removed 0 bases from V and 7 bases from J; junction bases left unmatched: 8. The CDR3 loop reads CASSYSSTGSREAFF. In DNA form, the CDR3 reads TGTGCCAGCAGTTACTCGTCGACAGGGTCTCGTGAAGCTTTCTTT.

As regards this clone: At the DNA level, this CDR3 is encoded by other sequences in the same sample as well. The chain employs TRBV5-1 and TRBJ2-5; D perhaps matches TRBD1 (5 bases). The ends were cut back, 0 bases at V and 3 bases at J, with 9 bases in the middle. There are 14 residues in the CDR3. The V gene's germline CDR1 is SGHRS and CDR2 YFSETQ. Here the CDR3 DNA reads TGCGCCAGCAGCTTGGGTCAGGGAAAAGAGACCCAGTACTTC. It translates to CASSLGQGKETQYF.

The V gene is TRBV19, the J gene TRBJ2-1, with D unclear. This CDR3 spans 12 amino acids. Germline loops: CDR1 LNHDA, CDR2 SQIVND (reference sequence). V lost 3 bases to trimming and J lost 7 bases, with 7 bases between them. The CDR3 sequence is CASSMWANEQFF. The CDR3 coding sequence is TGTGCCAGTAGTATGTGGGCAAATGAGCAGTTCTTC.

V is TRBV10-2 and J is TRBJ2-1, with 10 bases identical to TRBD2. CDR3 size: 15 residues. V lost 8 bases to trimming and J lost 9 bases; unmatched junction nucleotides: 13. The germline V gene encodes CDR1 WSHSY and CDR2 SAAADI. The CDR3 nucleotides are TGCGCCAGCGGAGGCCTAGCGGGAGCCGGTGGTGAGCAGTTCTTC. Its protein product is CASGGLAGAGGEQFF.

The chain carries TRBV14 and TRBJ1-4; D perhaps matches TRBD1 (5 bases). Trimming removed 1 base from V and 7 bases from J, with 10 bases in between. Germline V gene data show CDR1 as SGHDN and CDR2 as FVKESK. The CDR3 contains 14 residues. CDR3 nucleotides: TGTGCCAGCAGCCAAGCAGGGAGTGGTGAAAAACTGTTTTTT. It codes for CASSQAGSGEKLFF.

Turning to this clone: Distinct nucleotide sequences in the sample also encode this CDR3. The chain combines TRBV5-1 with TRBJ2-3; D possibly uses TRBD1 or TRBD2 (5 bases each). This CDR3 region has 13 residues. V was trimmed by 0 bases and J by 6 bases, leaving 8 bases between them. Germline CDR1 and CDR2: SGHRS and YFSETQ. CDR3 in amino acids: CASSLAGADTQYF. Written as DNA, the CDR3 is TGCGCCAGCAGCTTGGCCGGGGCGGATACGCAGTATTTT.

Comment on this clone: The identical CDR3 is also encoded by other nucleotide sequences in the sample. The rearrangement links TRBV7-3 to TRBJ2-5; D assignment may be TRBD1 or TRBD2 (6 bases each). Germline V gene lookup returns CDR1 SGHTA and CDR2 FQGTGA. V lost 5 bases to trimming and J lost 5 bases, with 18 bases between them. CDR3 length: 15 amino acids. This CDR3 is CASSPRGGRGETQYF. The CDR3 DNA sequence: TGTGCCAGCAGCCCAAGAGGGGGGCGAGGGGAGACCCAGTACTTC.

The chain recombines TRBV10-3 with TRBJ2-1; 8 nucleotides align to TRBD2. The CDR3 has 14 amino acids. Per the germline V gene, CDR1 is ENHRY and CDR2 is SYGVKD. J was trimmed by 4 bases and V by 6 bases; bases with no gene match: 5. CDR3 DNA: TGTGCCATCAGGGGGACTAGAAGTTACAATGAGCAGTTCTTC. This sequence encodes CAIRGTRSYNEQFF.

The rearrangement joins TRBV25-1 to TRBJ2-2, with 7 bases lining up with TRBD1. Trimming took 6 bases from V and 0 from J; bases not matched to a gene: 7. This CDR3 is 16 amino acids long. The germline CDR1 and CDR2 sequences are MGHDK and SYGVNS. In DNA form, the CDR3 reads TGTGCCAGCAGAGAGACAGGGTTCGCGAACACCGGGGAGCTGTTTTTT. Protein sequence: CASRETGFANTGELFF.

In regard to this clone: Other DNA sequences of this sample code for an identical CDR3. The rearrangement uses TRBV18 and TRBJ2-7; D is unclear. Trimming left V 0 bases short and J 1 base short, with 4 bases between. In germline, CDR1 is KGHSH, CDR2 LQKENI. CDR3 length: 13 residues. The CDR3 region has the DNA TGTGCCAGCTCACCACCGTCTTCCTACGAGCAGTACTTC. Residues: CASSPPSSYEQYF.

The rearrangement joins TRBV6-5 to TRBJ2-3; tentatively, D is TRBD2 (5 bases). V was pared by 6 bases and J by 3 bases, with 13 bases between. Germline assignment: CDR1 MNHEY and CDR2 SVGAGI. The CDR3 runs to 14 residues. As DNA, the CDR3 is TGTGCCAGCAGAAACCTACGGGGAACAGATACGCAGTATTTT. Amino acids: CASRNLRGTDTQYF.

Concerning this clone: The sample contains more than one DNA sequence encoding this CDR3. J is TRBJ2-7 and V is TRBV7-2, with 8 positions matching TRBD2. V lost 3 bases, J lost 4 bases, and 8 bases stayed unmatched. CDR1 is SGHTA, CDR2 FQGNSA, per germline. This CDR3 has 15 residues. CDR3 sequence reads: CASSLVGSGSYEQYF. CDR3 nucleotides: TGTGCCAGCAGCTTGGTCGGGAGCGGGAGTTACGAGCAGTACTTC. The full variable domain, its missing parts supplied by reference TRBV7-2 and TRBJ2-7, is GAGVSQSPSNKVTEKGKDVELRCDPISGHTALYWYRQSLGQGLEFLIYFQGNSAPDKSGLPSDRFSAERTGGSVSTLTIQRTQQEDSAVYLCASSLVGSGSYEQYFGPGTRLTVT.

The chain recombines TRBV6-6 with TRBJ2-3, with 11 bases that match TRBD1. This CDR3 has 15 amino acids. With V trimmed by 5 bases and J by 8 bases, 9 bases remained unmatched. Germline values: CDR1 MNHNY, CDR2 SVGAGI (reference sequence). DNA for the CDR3: TGTGCCAGCAGTAAAGGACAGGGGGCGCGTGGTACGCAGTATTTT. It is translated as CASSKGQGARGTQYF.

The V and J genes are TRBV7-6 and TRBJ2-2; D unclear. Deletions cut 5 bases from V and 0 bases from J, with 13 bases between. Germline V lookup: CDR1 SGHVS, CDR2 FNYEAQ. The CDR3 totals 16 residues. CDR3 in DNA: TGTGCCAGCAGCCTAGGGATCGGACCGAACACCGGGGAGCTGTTTTTT. Translating it yields CASSLGIGPNTGELFF. Full variable domain (outside the CDR3, taken from reference TRBV7-6 and TRBJ2-2): GAGVSQSPRYKVTKRGQDVALRCDPISGHVSLYWYRQALGQGPEFLTYFNYEAQQDKSGLPNDRFSAERPEGSISTLTIQRTEQRDSAMYRCASSLGIGPNTGELFFGEGSRLTVL.

The chain joins TRBV18 to TRBJ2-7, with 8 bases identical to TRBD2. The germline CDR1 and CDR2 sequences are KGHSH and LQKENI. The J segment lost 3 bases and the V segment lost 2 bases, leaving 9 bases of the junction unmatched. The CDR3 contains 16 residues. Written as DNA, the CDR3 is TGTGCCAGCTCACCAGCCCTAGCGGGCCTCTTCTACGAGCAGTACTTC. This translates into CASSPALAGLFYEQYF.

The chain uses TRBV4-1 and TRBJ2-5, with 7 bases lining up with TRBD2. The CDR3 loop spans 15 amino acids. V dropped 5 bases and J dropped 6; count of bases not matched to a gene: 12. Germline V lookup: CDR1 MGHRA, CDR2 YSYEKL. The CDR3 DNA is TGCGCCAGCAGCAAACCCTCCGGGGAGGGAAAGACCCAGTACTTC. Protein: CASSKPSGEGKTQYF.

On this clone: In the same sample, other DNA sequences code for this CDR3. The chain carries TRBV2 and TRBJ1-5; TRBD1 matches at 8 bases. Looked up from germline, CDR1 is SNHLY and CDR2 is FYNNEI. This CDR3 is 14 amino acids long. V was pared by 7 bases and J by 2 bases, with 4 bases of the junction left unmatched. The CDR3 DNA is TGTGCCAGCACCGGACAGGGTGGCAATCAGCCCCAGCATTTT. Its translation: CASTGQGGNQPQHF. Based on the CDR3 plus reference TRBV2 and TRBJ1-5, the full variable domain is EPEVTQTPSHQVTQMGQEVILRCVPISNHLYFYWYRQILGQKVEFLVSFYNNEISEKSEIFDDQFSVERPDGSNFTLKIRSTKLEDSAMYFCASTGQGGNQPQHFGDGTRLSIL.